The rows below give T cell receptor beta chains drawn from one sample of a study of CD8 T cells in ankylosing spondylitis. TCRdb used MiXCR to reprocess the 5' RACE reads, holding one entry per CDR3 protein. The repertoire has about 36,000 distinct CDR3 sequences, 13% of them found once; the top ten carry under 35%. Sequenced: synovial fluid, either unsorted or a sorted T cell fraction (not recorded which). These receptors originate from a male donor with ankylosing spondylitis. CDR3s include the opening cysteine and the closing phenylalanine or tryptophan. A D gene is named only where the DNA matches it firmly. Some rows mark clone size as missing; the rest say once, few, many or name a class of expanded clone.

j_gene: TRBJ1-2
d_gene: .
v_gene: TRBV6-5
abundance: few
CDR3nt: TGTGCCAGCAGTTCCCTGCTTGCCCGATATGGCTACACCTTC
CDR3aa: CASSSLLARYGYTF

j_gene: TRBJ1-1
d_gene: .
v_gene: TRBV7-2
abundance: few
CDR3nt: TGTGCCAGCAGCTTTGGGCCAAACACTGAAGCTTTCTTT
CDR3aa: CASSFGPNTEAFF

j_gene: TRBJ2-1
d_gene: .
v_gene: TRBV5-6
abundance: .
CDR3nt: TGTGCCAGCAGCTTCAGGGATAGCTATGAGCAGTTCTTC
CDR3aa: CASSFRDSYEQFF

j_gene: TRBJ1-1
d_gene: .
v_gene: TRBV27
abundance: many
CDR3nt: TGTGCCAGCAGTTTCTCCGGAGTGAACACTGAAGCTTTCTTT
CDR3aa: CASSFSGVNTEAFF

j_gene: TRBJ2-5
d_gene: .
v_gene: TRBV7-9
abundance: few
CDR3nt: TGTGCCAGCAGCCCCCAGGGAAAAGGTGGAGAGACCCAGTACTTC
CDR3aa: CASSPQGKGGETQYF

j_gene: TRBJ1-4
d_gene: .
v_gene: TRBV6-1
abundance: many
CDR3nt: TGTGCCAGCAGCGGACTTTCGGGGGTGCCAACTAATGAAAAACTGTTTTTT
CDR3aa: CASSGLSGVPTNEKLFF

j_gene: TRBJ2-6
d_gene: TRBD2
v_gene: TRBV6-2/TRBV6-3
abundance: .
CDR3nt: TGTGCCAGCACCCACGGGGGGGGCGATGGGGCCAACGTCCTGACTTTC
CDR3aa: CASTHGGGDGANVLTF

j_gene: TRBJ2-1
d_gene: .
v_gene: TRBV19
abundance: .
CDR3nt: TGTGCCAGTAGTATGGGCCCTAGCAAGCAGTTCTTC
CDR3aa: CASSMGPSKQFF

j_gene: TRBJ2-1
d_gene: TRBD2
v_gene: TRBV7-6
abundance: .
CDR3nt: TGTGCCAGCAGTAAGACTAGCGGGAAGCGAAATGAGCAGTTCTTC
CDR3aa: CASSKTSGKRNEQFF

j_gene: TRBJ2-7
d_gene: .
v_gene: TRBV11-2
abundance: medium-sized
CDR3nt: TGTGCCAGCAGCTTAGGACAGGCACGCTCCTACGAGCAGTACTTC
CDR3aa: CASSLGQARSYEQYF